This entry lists 15 T cell receptor beta chains sequenced from one sample in a study of blood T cells in healthy people across ages. Primers used in a second PCR of roughly 6 to 12 cycles were a sample-barcoded 5' primer and a J-beta primer mix. TCRdb independently ran MiXCR on the 5' RACE reads; one entry per CDR3 protein. The sample contains under 950,000 distinct CDR3 sequences, around a fifth of which appear only once. The sequencing sample was made of blood. These receptor sequences come from a man aged 70 or older in good health.

There are a few counts of this clonotype. V usage is TRBV4-2 and J usage is TRBJ2-5; D is unresolved. The better agreement between TRBJ2-7 and the DNA end casts doubt on the J call. This CDR3 has 15 amino acids. The V gene's germline CDR1 is LGHNA and CDR2 YNFKEQ. CDR3 loop: CASRKELASRNEQYF. The CDR3 DNA sequence: TGTGCCAGCAGGAAAGAGCTGGCTAGTCGGAACGAGCAGTACTTC.

In this sample, this clonotype turned up a few times. The chain uses TRBV5-5 and TRBJ2-2; 9 bases are a match to TRBD1. Germline trimming cut 0 bases from V and 7 bases from J; bases unmatched to any gene: 4. This CDR3 has 15 residues. CDR1 is SGHKS and CDR2 is YYEKEE in the germline V gene (reference sequence). The CDR3 DNA reads TGTGCCAGCAGCTTGGAGGACAGGGGCTTCGGGGAGCTGTTTTTT. Its protein is CASSLEDRGFGELFF.

The chain uses TRBV5-1 and TRBJ2-3; TRBD2 matches 8 bases. J was trimmed by 0 bases and V by 4 bases; bases with no gene match: 4. CDR3 length equals 15 residues. Germline V gives CDR1 SGHRS, CDR2 YFSETQ. CDR3 residues: CASSTSGHSTDTQYF. The CDR3 DNA is TGCGCCAGCAGCACTAGCGGACATAGCACAGATACGCAGTATTTT.

This clonotype has a count of ten or more. The chain recombines TRBV5-8 with TRBJ2-3; D uncertain. The CDR3 sequence is 13 residues long. Germline V gives CDR1 SGHTS, CDR2 YDEGEE. V shed 0 bases and J shed 4 bases, with 6 bases lying between them. CDR3 sequence: CASSLANSDTQYF. DNA of the CDR3: TGTGCCAGCAGCTTGGCCAACTCAGATACGCAGTATTTT.

The rearrangement links TRBV12-3 or TRBV12-4 to TRBJ1-5; D unclear. V lost 6 bases and J lost 7, with 16 bases in between. The CDR3 length is 14 residues. The CDR3 loop is CASSPGHSSQPQHF. CDR3 in DNA: TGTGCCAGCAGCCCGGGCCACAGTAGCCAGCCCCAGCATTTT.

This clonotype was observed a handful of times. The CDR3 reads CASSPRGLYEQYF. The CDR3 bases are TGTGCCAGCTCACCGCGAGGGCTATACGAGCAGTACTTC. This chain uses TRBV18 with TRBJ2-7; a weak D match, TRBD2 (5 bases). CDR3 length: 13 amino acids. Germline CDR1 KGHSH, CDR2 LQKENI. V lost 3 bases and J 4 bases, leaving 10 bases between the germline ends.

V gene TRBV12-3 or TRBV12-4 combines with J gene TRBJ2-3, with TRBD2 identical over 8 bases. This CDR3 spans 17 amino acids. Trimming removed 6 bases from V and 4 bases from J; junction bases left unmatched: 15. The CDR3 region has the DNA TGTGCCAGCAGCCTAAAAACAACCAGCGGGAGAGCAGATACGCAGTATTTT. Its translation: CASSLKTTSGRADTQYF.

This rearrangement joins TRBV7-8 to TRBJ2-1; D is ambiguous. The CDR3 loop spans 13 amino acids. V lost 4 bases and J lost 7, with 11 bases in between. CDR1 and CDR2 (germline): SGHVS, FQNEAQ. CDR3 in DNA: TGTGCCAGCAGCTCCCCCCCCCTGAATGAGCAGTTCTTC. Translation gives CASSSPPLNEQFF.

The genes are TRBV5-1 and TRBJ2-1, with D maybe TRBD1 (5 bases). V was clipped by 7 bases and J by 0 bases, with 20 bases between them. Germline-derived CDR1 and CDR2 are SGHRS and YFSETQ. CDR3 length: 17 residues. The CDR3 sequence is CASSSPLGVGSYNEQFF. Here the CDR3 DNA reads TGCGCCAGCTCGTCCCCCCTAGGGGTAGGCTCCTACAATGAGCAGTTCTTC.

This clonotype has more than one count but fewer than ten. This chain links TRBV7-9 with TRBJ2-7; 9 bases are shared with TRBD2. CDR1 and CDR2 from the germline V gene are SEHNR and FQNEAQ (reference sequence). The CDR3 length is 15 residues. Trimming at V came to 1 base and at J to 0 bases, leaving 1 base not matched to a gene. Here the CDR3 reads CASSLGSGSSYEQYF. The CDR3 DNA sequence: TGTGCCAGCAGCTTAGGTAGCGGGAGCTCCTACGAGCAGTACTTC.

This clonotype was recorded a few times. Here the CDR3 DNA reads TGTGCCAGCAGCTTGCGGCTAGCGGGGGGGTCGGATACGCAGTATTTT. It codes for CASSLRLAGGSDTQYF. The chain combines TRBV5-4 with TRBJ2-3; 12 bases agree with TRBD2. Germline V lookup: CDR1 SGHNT, CDR2 YYREEE (reference sequence). The CDR3 extends over 16 amino acids. J was trimmed by 6 bases and V by 1 base; bases with no gene match: 6.

This chain links TRBV20-1 with TRBJ1-3; 8 bases align to TRBD1. V lost 5 bases, J lost 2 bases, and 8 bases stayed unmatched. Germline V gene lookup returns CDR1 DFQATT and CDR2 SNEGSKA (reference sequence). The CDR3 extends over 15 amino acids. The CDR3 DNA reads TGCAGTGCTCCCGGGGGGGGACAGGCTGGAAACACCATATATTTT. Amino acid sequence: CSAPGGGQAGNTIYF.

This clonotype was seen more than once but under ten times. V is TRBV12-3 or TRBV12-4 and J is TRBJ2-5; possibly TRBD2 for D (7 bases). The J call may be faulty, since TRBJ2-1 better matches the DNA end. CDR3 length: 14 residues. The CDR3 bases are TGTGCCAGCACCCTTGGCGGGGGCCACAATGAGCAGTTCTTC. Amino acid sequence: CASTLGGGHNEQFF.

This clonotype showed up just a few times. V is TRBV20-1 and J is TRBJ1-4, with TRBD1 as a possible D gene (5 bases). V shed 6 bases and J shed 1 base, with 9 bases lying between them. Germline-derived CDR1 and CDR2 are DFQATT and SNEGSKA (reference sequence). The CDR3 spans 13 residues. In DNA, the CDR3 is TGCAGTGCCAACAGGCGAACTAATGAAAAACTGTTTTTT. Translated: CSANRRTNEKLFF.

This clonotype was counted at least ten times. This chain links TRBV20-1 with TRBJ2-3; weak D call: TRBD1 (5 bases). The CDR3 consists of 15 residues. Trimming removed 1 base at V and 2 bases at J, with 13 bases between. Germline CDR1 is DFQATT and CDR2 is SNEGSKA (reference sequence). The CDR3 spells CSARGGHLITDTQYF. CDR3 DNA sequence: TGCAGTGCTAGAGGTGGACACCTAATCACAGATACGCAGTATTTT.